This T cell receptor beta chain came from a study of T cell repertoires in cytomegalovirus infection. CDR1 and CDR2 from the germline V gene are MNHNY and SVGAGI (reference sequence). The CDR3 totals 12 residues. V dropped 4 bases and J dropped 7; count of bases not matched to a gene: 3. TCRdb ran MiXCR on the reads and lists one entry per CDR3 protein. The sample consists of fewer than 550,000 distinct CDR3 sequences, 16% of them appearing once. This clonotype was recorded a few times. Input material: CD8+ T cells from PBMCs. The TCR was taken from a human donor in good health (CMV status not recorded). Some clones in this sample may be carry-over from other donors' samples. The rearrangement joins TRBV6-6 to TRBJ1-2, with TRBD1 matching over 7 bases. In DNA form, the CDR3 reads TGTGCCAGCAGTTCCCGGACAGGTGGCTACACCTTC. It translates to CASSSRTGGYTF.